This T cell receptor beta chain is from a study of cytomegalovirus exposure and HLA in healthy donors (dated by TCRdb to 2016 to 2017). Regarding the study in general: In an earlier analysis of approximately 500 of the donors, 250 to 350 Gb of sequence data and approximately 100 million unique TCR beta sequences from roughly 200 million T cells were reported. Using immunosequencing, the study profiled T cell repertoires from fewer than 700 subjects and related those repertoires to cytomegalovirus serostatus. Among some 410 genotyped donors of the cohort, an average of 235,054 unique TCR beta nucleotide sequences were sequenced per donor, 15% to 20% of them non-productive. All discovery cohort repertoires had been generated using a single sequencing platform. Donor age, sex, ethnicity and CMV serostatus were compiled alongside the repertoire data. The study aimed to test whether signatures of past pathogen exposure could be identified by cataloging public T cell receptors. Rather than drawing on any new phenotypic data, the later analysis identified candidate immune exposures from TCR beta sequences and the way those sequences occurred across donors. Genome-wide SNP genotypes for about 55% of the 666 donors were used in a later genetic analysis, which treated that subset as a discovery cohort. Of the approximately 370 genotyped donors, approximately 80% were placed in the genetic ancestry cluster associated with self-reported Caucasian donors. A later analysis re-examined previously published TCR beta repertoires from more than 550 donors and added high-resolution HLA genotyping to investigate patterns of TCR occurrence. The number of typed donors differed by locus: 629-630 for A, B, C, DRB1 and DQB1; approximately 520 for DQA1; 606 for DPA1; and some 470 for DPB1. Roughly 5 DR-DQ haplotypes were treated as single units for association and clustering because of strong linkage in the cohort. A separate validation cohort of over 95 different subjects was used in addition to the roughly 670-subject first cohort. Both class I and class II loci were covered by HLA typing, at four-digit resolution. In an earlier analysis of roughly 580 of the donors, high-throughput TCR beta sequencing was used to judge whether each TCR beta V gene segment behaved as functional or pseudogenic. An early release covering about 600 HLA-typed donors comprised approximately 300 gigabases of sequencing data and 85 million or so unique TCR sequences. The study combined high-throughput TCR immunosequencing, statistical association of individual TCRs with disease status, and machine learning to predict cytomegalovirus infection status.

The library was made by the immunoSEQ multiplex PCR assay. For the multiplex PCR, a mixture combining 60 forward primers for TCR Vbeta segments and 13 reverse primers for TCR Jbeta segments was used. A multiplex PCR assay on genomic DNA amplified the CDR3 region of rearranged TCR beta genes. The Illumina HiSeq System was used to sequence the amplified TCR beta libraries as 87-base-pair reads. The original pipeline was this. Across the roughly 640 repertoires, a later analysis counted roughly 84 million unique TCR beta chains, 9.5 million to 12 million of which were shared by at least two donors. A nearest-neighbor algorithm error-corrected the raw reads and collapsed the reads into unique sequences, merging closely related sequences to remove PCR and sequencing errors. To assign V, D and J gene segments, CDR3 sequences were aligned to IMGT reference sequences. For a sequence to be retained, at least a six-nucleotide match to both a V gene segment and a J gene segment was required. A rearrangement was called productive if the CDR3 had no stop codons and remained in frame with V and J, and every other rearrangement was called non-productive. CDR3 was defined according to IMGT convention as the region running from the second conserved V-encoded cysteine to the conserved J-encoded phenylalanine. The earlier analysis of roughly 590 of the donors excluded sequences that lacked an unambiguous match to a single V gene segment. An earlier analysis of a few hundred of the donors called V segments functional above 56.7% productive rearrangements and segregating when the between-donor standard deviation exceeded 5%. A statistical classification framework was built for diagnosing cytomegalovirus status from the catalog of TCR beta chain sequences. V and J gene assignment, in a later analysis, came from comparing TCR nucleotide sequences with IMGT/GENE-DB human TR gene sequences. The TCRdist pipeline was used in a later analysis to assign CDR3 sequences and most-parsimonious VDJ recombination scenarios. In a later analysis, every TCR beta chain was defined by the combination of its CDR3 amino acid sequence and its V-gene family, and reads without a unique V-gene family were dropped. In a later analysis, approximately 640 highly shared, low-generation-probability nucleotide sequences were removed to address suspected cross-contamination and a sequencing artifact. In a later analysis, a clonal expansion index for each public chain was calculated from normalized within-repertoire ranks of inferred template counts. In a later analysis, generation probabilities were computed using a VDJ recombination model fitted to out-of-frame rearrangements, and the results were checked against IGoR. Hypergeometric tests were used in a later analysis to score TCR-TCR, TCR-HLA and TCR-CMV co-occurrence, with a repertoire-size bias correction applied to the TCR pairs. A later analysis estimated false discovery rates by permuting HLA or CMV assignments 20 times. In a later analysis, co-occurring TCRs were grouped using DBSCAN, with TCRdist sequence similarity added in when clustering inside HLA-allele-positive subsets. Repertoires with fewer than 30,000 or more than 120,000 public chains were left out of co-occurrence clustering, as were about 5 repertoires with anomalous nucleotide sharing. TCRdb mirrors the immuneACCESS table, restricted to in-frame sequences. Some clones are absent from its copies; in checked studies, under half trace to an unresolved V gene, and the reason for the others is unknown. That table supplies the V and J calls and clone size; D and trimming were determined from the DNA. The sample table lists more than 100,000 clones, 80% to 85% of them with a count of one. In total, the top ten clones hold around 8.1% of the sample.

V is shortened by 5 bases, J by 5 bases, and the region joining them spans 16 bases. The CDR3 sequence holds 14 residues, the cysteine and phenylalanine included. The retained sequence is limited to the CDR3, 42 bases, with the frame set at the first base. CDR1 SGHRS and CDR2 YFSETQ were looked up in the germline V gene. Summary of the overall study and its limitations: CMV serostatus was the only immune exposure information available for the cohort. Cytomegalovirus status was reported to be diagnosed by the classifier with high specificity and sensitivity in both the original and validation cohorts. In a later analysis, some 18,000 TCR beta sequences were associated with specific HLA alleles at a false discovery rate of 0.05. Strong co-occurrence of HLA alleles, especially DR and DQ, made assigning TCR associations to individual alleles difficult. The authors suggested that the approach could potentially be extended to other disease states and immunological phenotypes. Because HLA typing was unavailable for some donors at each locus, only the typed subset was used in association tests. In a later analysis, HLA-associated TCR beta chains showed more clonal expansion and lower generation probabilities than non-associated chains that were equally common. V-gene and J-gene trimming of TCR beta chains was associated with a missense DCLRE1C variant in a later genetic analysis, and the association was replicated in an independent cohort. The cohort was sequenced for TCR beta chains only, and without alpha or paired-chain data the features that could be detected were limited. According to a later analysis, TCR association rates differed among HLA loci, with DRB1 alleles showing the most associated TCRs and HLA-C alleles showing the fewest. The study listed 150 to 200 TCR beta chains as associated with cytomegalovirus. Presence/absence analyses assumed roughly uniform sequencing depth across donors, an assumption that may not hold. In vitro tests confirmed that a few of the cytomegalovirus-associated TCR beta chains recognize cytomegalovirus antigens. The sequencing pipeline was judged likely to have produced a cluster of highly shared sequence variants as a technical artifact. Linkage disequilibrium might explain the correlated functional status among segregating V segments, but an unknown experimental factor could not be ruled out. A further reported finding was that TCR beta sequences accurately predicted the HLA-A and HLA-B alleles for most subjects in the first cohort. Some IMGT-functional V segments, including TRBV6-2 and TRBV6-3, could not be distinguished by the 87-base-pair reads and were therefore excluded. Several of the top co-occurrence clusters appeared to be linked to parvovirus B19, influenza, CMV and Epstein-Barr virus, according to a later analysis. While some public TCRs were present in many individuals, most TCR sequences turned up only very rarely across donors. Because counts were too low, about 15 rarely observed V segments, including chromosome 9 orphons, were left out of the earlier analysis of 587 of the donors. Most CMV-associated TCR beta chains appeared to be HLA-restricted in a later analysis, and the HLA associations seemed to be driven largely by CMV exposure. According to a later genetic analysis, donors in an Asian-associated ancestry cluster had fewer N-insertions in productive TCRs than the approximately 700-donor mean. In an earlier analysis of about 600 of the donors, most TCR beta V segments appeared in productive rearrangements about 87% or about 30% of the time, broadly matching IMGT annotations.

The cohort was made up of under 800 healthy bone marrow donors. At the time of sampling, all cohort members were nominally healthy, though unrecorded immune exposures were likely present. The donor was CMV seropositive and was included in the group of about 290 seropositive cohort members. A peripheral blood sample was provided by each donor, and peripheral blood mononuclear cells were used for TCR beta sequencing. Genomic DNA extraction from the blood cell samples was performed with the Qiagen DNeasy Blood Extraction Kit. As regards this clone: Its antigen is currently not known. Nothing much larger sits one base from this clone, and base qualities are not available.

The sequenced sample consisted of PBMCs. The sequence joins TRBV5-1 to TRBJ2-5, with TRBD2 as a weak D call on 7 bases. The TCR comes from a woman aged 45-65 years in good health and CMV-seropositive. The CDR3 in this case is CASRDLGGLETQYF. The nucleotide sequence is given as TGCGCCAGCAGGGACCTCGGGGGGCTGGAGACCCAGTACTTC.